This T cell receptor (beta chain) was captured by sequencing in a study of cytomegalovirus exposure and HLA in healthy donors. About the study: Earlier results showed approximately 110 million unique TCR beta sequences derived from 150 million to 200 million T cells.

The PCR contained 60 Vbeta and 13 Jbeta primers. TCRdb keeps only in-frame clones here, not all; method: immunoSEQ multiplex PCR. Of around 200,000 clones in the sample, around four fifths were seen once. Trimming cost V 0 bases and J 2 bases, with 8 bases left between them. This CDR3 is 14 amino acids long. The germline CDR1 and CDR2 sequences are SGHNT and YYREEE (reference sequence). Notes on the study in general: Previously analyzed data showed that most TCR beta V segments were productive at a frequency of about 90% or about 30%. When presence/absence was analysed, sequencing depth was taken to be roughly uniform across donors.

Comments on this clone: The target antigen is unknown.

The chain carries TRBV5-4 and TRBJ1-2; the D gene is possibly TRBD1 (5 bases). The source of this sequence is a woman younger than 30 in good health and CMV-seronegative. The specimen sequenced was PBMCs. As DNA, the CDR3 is TGTGCCAGCAGCTTGGTGCAGGGAAACTATGGCTACACCTTC. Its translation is CASSLVQGNYGYTF.